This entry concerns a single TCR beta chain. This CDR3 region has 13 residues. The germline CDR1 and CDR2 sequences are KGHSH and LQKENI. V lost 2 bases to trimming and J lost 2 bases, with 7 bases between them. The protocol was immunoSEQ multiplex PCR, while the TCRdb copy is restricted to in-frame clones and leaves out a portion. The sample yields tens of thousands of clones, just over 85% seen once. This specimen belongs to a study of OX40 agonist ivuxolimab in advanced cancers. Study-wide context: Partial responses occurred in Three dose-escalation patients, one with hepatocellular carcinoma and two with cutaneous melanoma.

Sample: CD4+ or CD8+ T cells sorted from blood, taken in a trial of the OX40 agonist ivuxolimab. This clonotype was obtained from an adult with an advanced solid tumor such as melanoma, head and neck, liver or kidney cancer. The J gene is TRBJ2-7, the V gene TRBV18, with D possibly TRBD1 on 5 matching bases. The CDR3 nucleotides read TGTGCCAGCTCACCAACAGGAACCTACGAGCAGTACTTC. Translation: CASSPTGTYEQYF.